This is a list of T cell receptor beta chains from one sample in a study of STAT5B mutations in CD4+ large granular lymphocyte leukemia. The protocol was immunoSEQ multiplex PCR, while the TCRdb copy is restricted to in-frame clones and leaves out a portion. The sample consists of approximately 20,000 clones, around 76% of them appearing once. The sequenced sample was CD4+ T cells from blood buffy coats. These TCRs come from a human donor in good health. Both conserved end residues are part of each CDR3. D genes are given only for firm matches. Not all rows give a size; the values are once, few, many and, for expanded clones, a class.

d_gene,j_gene,abundance,v_gene,CDR3nt,CDR3aa
TRBD1,TRBJ2-7,-,TRBV11-2,TGTGCCAGCAGCTCAACCGGGACAGGGGCCTACGAGCAGTACTTC,CASSSTGTGAYEQYF
TRBD1,TRBJ1-6,-,TRBV10-3,TGTGCCATCAGCGAAGGACAGGGAGGTTTTTCACCCCTCCACTTT,CAISEGQGGFSPLHF
TRBD1,TRBJ1-6,-,TRBV6-5,TGTGCCAGCAGTCTTACAGGGGGGGTTGATTCACCCCTCCACTTT,CASSLTGGVDSPLHF
TRBD2,TRBJ2-1,-,TRBV27,TGTGCCAGCAGTTTTACTAGCGGGCATAACAATGAGCAGTTCTTC,CASSFTSGHNNEQFF
-,TRBJ2-5,-,TRBV7-8,TGTGCCAGCAGCTTGATGGGACCGGTGGGAGAGACCCAGTACTTC,CASSLMGPVGETQYF
-,TRBJ2-7,few,TRBV7-2,TGTGCCAGCAGCTTGGCCACAAACTCCTACGAGCAGTACTTC,CASSLATNSYEQYF
-,TRBJ2-1,-,TRBV19,TGTGCCAGTAGTCATAAGGAGGGATTGGGATACAATGAGCAGTTCTTC,CASSHKEGLGYNEQFF
TRBD2,TRBJ2-5,-,TRBV19,TGTGCCAGTAGTATGCGGGGGGGCCGGGAGACCCAGTACTTC,CASSMRGGRETQYF
-,TRBJ1-6,-,TRBV21-1,TGTGCCAGCAGCAAAGGGGACTTT,CASSKGDF
-,TRBJ2-2,-,TRBV19,TGTGCCAGTAGTATAGATGGCAGGCGAAACACCGGGGAGCTGTTTTTT,CASSIDGRRNTGELFF
TRBD1,TRBJ2-7,-,TRBV20-1,TGCAGTGCGGATGGGACAGACGAGCAGTACTTC,CSADGTDEQYF
TRBD2,TRBJ2-7,once,TRBV27,TGTGCCAGCAGTTTGTCCCCCGGGACTAGCGGGAGGGGGGAGGACGAGCAGTACTTC,CASSLSPGTSGRGEDEQYF
-,TRBJ1-2,-,TRBV27,TGTGCCAGCAGTTTAGAAGGTCGCAGGATGGCTGGCTACACCTTC,CASSLEGRRMAGYTF
-,TRBJ2-7,-,TRBV28,TGTGCCAGCAGTCCAGACAGCCCCGGCTCCTACGAGCAGTACTTC,CASSPDSPGSYEQYF
-,TRBJ1-5,few,TRBV2,TGTGCCAGCAGAGCCAGGGTAGGTAATCAGCCCCAGCATTTT,CASRARVGNQPQHF
-,TRBJ2-2,-,TRBV19,TGTGCCAGTAGGGACCCGGGACTTACCACCGGGGAGCTGTTTTTT,CASRDPGLTTGELFF
-,TRBJ2-7,-,TRBV28,TGTGCCAGCAGTTTATTAGGGGACGAGCAGTACTTC,CASSLLGDEQYF
-,TRBJ2-1,-,TRBV5-1,TGCGCCAGCAGCTCGGAAGGCTACAATGAGCAGTTCTTC,CASSSEGYNEQFF
-,TRBJ2-7,-,TRBV9,TGTGCCAGCAGCGTAGGGAGAGGCGCCACTACCTACGAGCAGTACTTC,CASSVGRGATTYEQYF
TRBD1,TRBJ1-2,-,TRBV27,TGTGCCAGCAGGCCGGGACAGGGAAACTATGGCTACACCTTC,CASRPGQGNYGYTF
TRBD2,TRBJ2-3,-,TRBV25-1,TGTGCCAGCAGTGATGGAGCGGGAGGGCTTGATACGCAGTATTTT,CASSDGAGGLDTQYF
TRBD2,TRBJ2-5,-,TRBV6-6,TGTGCCAGCAGTAGCGGGGGGGAGACCCAGTACTTC,CASSSGGETQYF
-,TRBJ1-1,-,TRBV28,TGTGCCTCAGATGGCGGGGCCGTTAACACTGAAGCTTTCTTT,CASDGGAVNTEAFF
-,TRBJ1-6,-,TRBV7-2,TGTGCCAGCAGCTTAGGACATCAAACTAATTCACCCCTCCACTTT,CASSLGHQTNSPLHF
TRBD2,TRBJ2-3,medium-sized,TRBV7-9,TGTGCCAGCAGCCCGGGACTAGCGGGAGTAGCAGATACGCAGTATTTT,CASSPGLAGVADTQYF
-,TRBJ2-5,once,TRBV5-1,TGCGCCAGCAGCTTTGGAGAGACCCAGTACTTC,CASSFGETQYF
-,TRBJ2-1,-,TRBV5-1,TGCGCCAGCCGGTTCGGACAGTACAATGAGCAGTTCTTC,CASRFGQYNEQFF
-,TRBJ2-7,once,TRBV28,TGTGCCAGCAGTGATAGACCGACCTACGAGCAGTACTTC,CASSDRPTYEQYF
-,TRBJ2-1,-,TRBV4-2,TGTGCCAGCAGCCAAGGCCGGGGACTGGGCTACAATGAGCAGTTCTTC,CASSQGRGLGYNEQFF
-,TRBJ2-1,once,TRBV29-1,TGCAGCGTTGAAGAGTTACGGGGAAATGAGCAGTTCTTC,CSVEELRGNEQFF
-,TRBJ2-3,-,TRBV7-2,TGTGCCAGCAGCAGCCGGGATTTAGGCACAGATACGCAGTATTTT,CASSSRDLGTDTQYF